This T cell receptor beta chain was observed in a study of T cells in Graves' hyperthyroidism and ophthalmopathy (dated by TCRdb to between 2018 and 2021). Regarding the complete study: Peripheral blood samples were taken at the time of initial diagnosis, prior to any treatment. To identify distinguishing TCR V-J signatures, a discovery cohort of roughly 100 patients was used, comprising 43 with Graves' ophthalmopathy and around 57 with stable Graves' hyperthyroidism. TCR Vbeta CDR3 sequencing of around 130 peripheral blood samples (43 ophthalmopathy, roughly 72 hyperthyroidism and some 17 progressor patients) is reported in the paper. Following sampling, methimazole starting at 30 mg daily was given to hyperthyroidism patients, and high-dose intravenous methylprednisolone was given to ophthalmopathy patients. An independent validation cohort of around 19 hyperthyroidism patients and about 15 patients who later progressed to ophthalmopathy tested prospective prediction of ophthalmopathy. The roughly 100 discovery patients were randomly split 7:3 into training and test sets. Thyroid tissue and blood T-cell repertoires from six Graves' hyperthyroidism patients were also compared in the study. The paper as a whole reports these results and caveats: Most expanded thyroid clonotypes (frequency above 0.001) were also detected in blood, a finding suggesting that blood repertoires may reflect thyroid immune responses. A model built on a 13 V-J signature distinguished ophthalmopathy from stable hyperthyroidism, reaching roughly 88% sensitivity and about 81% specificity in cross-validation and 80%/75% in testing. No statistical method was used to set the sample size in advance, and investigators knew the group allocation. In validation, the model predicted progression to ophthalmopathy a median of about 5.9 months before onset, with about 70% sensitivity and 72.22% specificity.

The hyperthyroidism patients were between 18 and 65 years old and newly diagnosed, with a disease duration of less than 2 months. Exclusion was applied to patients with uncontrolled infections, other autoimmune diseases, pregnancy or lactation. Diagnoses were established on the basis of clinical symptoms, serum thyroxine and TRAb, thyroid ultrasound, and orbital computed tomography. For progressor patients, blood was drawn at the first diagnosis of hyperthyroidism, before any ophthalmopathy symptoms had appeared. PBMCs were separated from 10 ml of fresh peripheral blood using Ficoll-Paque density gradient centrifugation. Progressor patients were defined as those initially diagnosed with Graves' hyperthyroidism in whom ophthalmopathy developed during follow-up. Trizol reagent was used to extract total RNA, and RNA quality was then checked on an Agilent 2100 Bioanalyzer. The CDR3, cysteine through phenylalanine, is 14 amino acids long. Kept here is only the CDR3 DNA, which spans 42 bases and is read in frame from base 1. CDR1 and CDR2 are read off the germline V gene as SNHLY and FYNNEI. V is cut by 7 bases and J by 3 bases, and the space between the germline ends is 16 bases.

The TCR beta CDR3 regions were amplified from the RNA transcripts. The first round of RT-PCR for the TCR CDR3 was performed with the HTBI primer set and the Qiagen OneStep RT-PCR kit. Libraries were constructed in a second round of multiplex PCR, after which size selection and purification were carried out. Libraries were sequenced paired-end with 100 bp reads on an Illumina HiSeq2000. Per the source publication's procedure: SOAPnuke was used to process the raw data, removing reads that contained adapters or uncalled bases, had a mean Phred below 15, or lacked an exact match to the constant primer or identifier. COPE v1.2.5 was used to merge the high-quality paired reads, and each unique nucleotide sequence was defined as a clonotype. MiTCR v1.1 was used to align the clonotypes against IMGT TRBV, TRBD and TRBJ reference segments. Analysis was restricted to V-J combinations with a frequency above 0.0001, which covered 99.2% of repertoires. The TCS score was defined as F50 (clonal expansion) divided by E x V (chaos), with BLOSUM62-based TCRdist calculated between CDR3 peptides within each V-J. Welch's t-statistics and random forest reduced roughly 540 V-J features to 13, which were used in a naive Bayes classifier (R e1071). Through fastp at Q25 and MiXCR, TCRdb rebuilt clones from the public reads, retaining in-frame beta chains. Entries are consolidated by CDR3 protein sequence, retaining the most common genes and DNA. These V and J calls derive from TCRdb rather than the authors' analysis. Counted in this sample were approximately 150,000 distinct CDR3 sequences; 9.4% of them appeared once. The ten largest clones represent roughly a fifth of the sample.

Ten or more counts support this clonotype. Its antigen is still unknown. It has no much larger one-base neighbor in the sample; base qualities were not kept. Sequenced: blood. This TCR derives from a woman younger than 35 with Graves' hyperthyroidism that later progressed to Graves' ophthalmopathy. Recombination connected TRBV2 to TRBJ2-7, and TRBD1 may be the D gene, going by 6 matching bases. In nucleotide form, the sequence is TGTGCCAGCATGTTGGACAGAGGCTACTACGAGCAGTACTTC. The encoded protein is CASMLDRGYYEQYF.